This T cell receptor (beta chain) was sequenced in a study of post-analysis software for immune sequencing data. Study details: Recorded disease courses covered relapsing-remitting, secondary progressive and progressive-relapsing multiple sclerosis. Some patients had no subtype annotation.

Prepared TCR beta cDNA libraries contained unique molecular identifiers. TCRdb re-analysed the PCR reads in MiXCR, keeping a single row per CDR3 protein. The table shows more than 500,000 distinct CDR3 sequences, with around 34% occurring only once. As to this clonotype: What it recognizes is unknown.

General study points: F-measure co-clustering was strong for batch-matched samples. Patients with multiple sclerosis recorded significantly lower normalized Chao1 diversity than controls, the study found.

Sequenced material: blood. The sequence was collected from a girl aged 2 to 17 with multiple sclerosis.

The CDR3 loop reads CSVDMRQKNTEAFF. DNA of the CDR3: TGCAGCGTTGATATGAGGCAGAAGAACACTGAAGCTTTCTTT. V gene TRBV29-1 combines with J gene TRBJ1-1; D is uncertain. The CDR3 consists of 14 residues. Looked up from germline, CDR1 is SQVTM and CDR2 is ANQGSEA. The V gene lost 3 bases and the J gene lost 1 base, with 12 bases spanning the gap.